This entry lists 4 T cell receptor beta chains sequenced from one sample in a study of blood T cell repertoires in COVID-19. Sequencing used immunoSEQ multiplex PCR; TCRdb keeps in-frame clones, though not all of them. The sample comprises about 220,000 clones, approximately 85% of which are singletons, and 2.4% rests with the top ten. Sequencing used peripheral blood. Receptors were obtained from a woman in her seventies with COVID-19, enrolled during active disease.

The chain has TRBV3-1 (or the pseudogene TRBV3-2) and TRBJ1-1; 12 bases match TRBD1. This CDR3 region has 16 residues. V dropped 0 bases and J dropped 5; count of bases not matched to a gene: 4. Germline CDR1 is LGHDT and CDR2 is YNNKEL (reference sequence). In DNA form, the CDR3 reads TGTGCCAGCAGCCAAGATTGGGGACAGGGGGCGACTGAAGCTTTCTTT. It encodes CASSQDWGQGATEAFF.

The chain recombines TRBV24-1 with TRBJ2-3, with a possible D match to TRBD1 (6 bases). Germline V gene lookup returns CDR1 KGHDR and CDR2 SFDVKD. V was cut by 5 bases and J by 2 bases, with 10 bases left in between. The CDR3 consists of 14 residues. In DNA, the CDR3 is TGTGCCACCAGTGGAGGACAGAACACAGATACGCAGTATTTT. Protein product: CATSGGQNTDTQYF.

The chain uses TRBV12-3 or TRBV12-4 and TRBJ1-2; D gene unclear. This CDR3 region has 13 residues. The ends were cut back, 3 bases at V and 4 bases at J, with 9 bases in the middle. In DNA, the CDR3 is TGTGCCAGCAGTTTGAGGGCAAGCTATGGCTACACCTTC. This codes for CASSLRASYGYTF.

In this sample, this clone turned up once. This chain connects TRBV7-3 to TRBJ2-2, with D unresolved. The CDR3 length is 15 residues. Trimming pared 5 bases from V and 2 bases from J, leaving 12 bases between. CDR1 is SGHTA and CDR2 is FQGTGA in the germline V gene. The CDR3 is CASSVGTANTGELFF. The CDR3 DNA is TGTGCCAGCAGCGTGGGCACAGCTAACACCGGGGAGCTGTTTTTT.